The T cell receptor (beta chain) under discussion was sequenced for a study of OX40 agonist ivuxolimab in advanced cancers. The repertoire was sequenced with immunoSEQ multiplex PCR; TCRdb's copy has only in-frame clones and lacks some. The table has roughly 60,000 clones, around 84% seen once. Germline-derived CDR1 and CDR2 are SGHRS and YFSETQ. J gave up 5 bases and V 3 bases, and 7 bases lay outside the gene matches. This CDR3 has 15 amino acids. On this clone: Its antigen is currently unknown.

Broader study findings: Antigen specificity was not determined for the expanded peripheral T cells.

The TCR sequence derives from an adult with an advanced solid tumor such as melanoma, head and neck, liver or kidney cancer. The genes are TRBV5-1 and TRBJ2-1; 8 bases align to TRBD2. The source material was CD4+ or CD8+ T cells sorted from blood, sampled in a trial of the OX40 agonist ivuxolimab. The DNA of the CDR3 is TGCGCCAGCAGCTGGGACCCGGGACTAGACAATGAGCAGTTCTTC. It translates to CASSWDPGLDNEQFF.